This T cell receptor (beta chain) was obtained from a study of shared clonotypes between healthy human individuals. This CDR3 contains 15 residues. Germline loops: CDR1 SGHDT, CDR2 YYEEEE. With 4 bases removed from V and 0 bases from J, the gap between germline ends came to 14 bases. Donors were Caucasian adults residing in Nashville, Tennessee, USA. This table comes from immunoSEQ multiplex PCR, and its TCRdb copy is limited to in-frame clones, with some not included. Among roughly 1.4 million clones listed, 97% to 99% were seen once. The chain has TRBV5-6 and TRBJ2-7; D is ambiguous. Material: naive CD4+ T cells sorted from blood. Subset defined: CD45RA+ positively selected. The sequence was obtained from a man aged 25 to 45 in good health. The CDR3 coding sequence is TGTGCCAGCAGCCCTATCGGGCGGTACTCCTACGAGCAGTACTTC. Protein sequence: CASSPIGRYSYEQYF.